The entry that follows covers one TCR beta chain sequence. The table came from immunoSEQ multiplex PCR; TCRdb's copy has only in-frame clones and leaves some out. The sample contains 65,000 to 75,000 clones, approximately 94% of which appear only once. V lost 8 bases to trimming and J lost 6 bases, with 19 bases between them. The V gene's germline CDR1 is SNHLY and CDR2 FYNNEI. The CDR3 extends over 14 amino acids. These data are taken from a study of cytomegalovirus exposure and HLA in healthy donors. Material for sequencing was PBMCs. J is TRBJ1-2 and V is TRBV2, with D possibly TRBD1 on 5 matching bases. This TCR was recovered from a woman in her late teens or twenties in good health and CMV-seropositive. This chain's CDR3 is CASAFETAPHGYTF. The CDR3 region has the DNA TGTGCCAGCGCCTTTGAGACAGCACCTCATGGCTACACCTTC.